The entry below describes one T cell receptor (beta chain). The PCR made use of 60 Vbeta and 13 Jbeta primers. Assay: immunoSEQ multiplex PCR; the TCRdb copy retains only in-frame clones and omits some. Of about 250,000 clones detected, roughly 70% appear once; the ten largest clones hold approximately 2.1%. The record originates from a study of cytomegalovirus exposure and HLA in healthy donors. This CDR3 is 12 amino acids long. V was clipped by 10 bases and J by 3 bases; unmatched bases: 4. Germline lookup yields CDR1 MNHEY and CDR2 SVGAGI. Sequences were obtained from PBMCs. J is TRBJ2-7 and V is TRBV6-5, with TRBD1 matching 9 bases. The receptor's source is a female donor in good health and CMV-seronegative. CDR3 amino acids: CATRQGDYEQYF. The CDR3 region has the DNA TGTGCCACCAGACAGGGGGACTACGAGCAGTACTTC.